The clone carrying this TCR beta chain was counted only a few times. This record belongs to a study of blood T cell repertoires in COVID-19. Measured with immunoSEQ multiplex PCR; TCRdb has only the in-frame clones, and not every one. The profile shows 320,000 or so clones, around 90% of them singletons. Germline assignment: CDR1 MNHEY and CDR2 SMNVEV (reference sequence). The CDR3 has 20 amino acids. V dropped 3 bases and J dropped 6; count of bases not matched to a gene: 19. The rearrangement uses TRBV27 and TRBJ2-2; TRBD2 matches 10 bases. This TCR came from a man younger than 40 who had recovered from COVID-19. Sequencing used PBMCs or T cells enriched from blood (not recorded which). CDR3 protein: CASSLFPGDRLAGDPGELFF. CDR3 coding DNA: TGTGCCAGCAGTTTGTTCCCGGGGGATAGGCTAGCGGGGGACCCCGGGGAGCTGTTTTTT.